The 23 T cell receptor beta chains below were found in one sample sequenced in a study of T cell responses to AZD1222 COVID-19 vaccine (dated by TCRdb to about 2021). The meaning of the sample's time point label: about 28 days (+/-7) after the second vaccine dose. Receptor libraries were prepared by the immunoSEQ multiplex PCR assay. TCRdb took over this immuneACCESS table, retaining in-frame rearrangements with V and J assigned. Such tables are incomplete; in checked studies, under half of the missing clones stem from an unresolved V gene, and the remainder is unexplained. The sample table holds 90,000 to 150,000 clones, of which about 90% were seen once. The ten largest clones add up to around 2.6% of the sample. The specimen comprised peripheral blood, sampled 28 days after the second AZD1222 dose. All receptors come from an adult who received the AZD1222 COVID-19 vaccine.

The chain combines TRBV5-6 with TRBJ1-5; unclear D gene. Looked up from germline, CDR1 is SGHDT and CDR2 is YYEEEE. The CDR3 is made up of 14 amino acids. Trimming removed 3 bases at V and 7 bases at J, with 14 bases between. CDR3 nucleotides: TGTGCCAGCAGCTCCCTCACCTCGCCCCAGCCCCAGCATTTT. Protein: CASSSLTSPQPQHF.

This rearrangement joins TRBV11-2 to TRBJ2-1; TRBD1 might be the D (6 bases). V lost 5 bases, J lost 3 bases, and 14 bases lay in between. In germline, CDR1 is SGHAT, CDR2 FQNNGV. This CDR3 comprises 15 residues. DNA for the CDR3: TGTGCCAGCAGCACCCGACAGGTTAGCTACAATGAGCAGTTCTTC. It yields the protein CASSTRQVSYNEQFF.

V gene TRBV3-1 (or the pseudogene TRBV3-2) combines with J gene TRBJ1-2; 9 nucleotides line up with TRBD1. CDR1 LGHDT and CDR2 YNNKEL come from the germline V gene (reference sequence). The CDR3 runs 15 residues. With V trimmed by 8 bases and J by 2 bases, 9 bases remained unmatched. The CDR3 reads CASGIRTGANYGYTF. The DNA for the CDR3 is TGTGCCAGCGGAATTCGGACAGGGGCAAACTATGGCTACACCTTC.

The chain couples TRBV11-2 to TRBJ1-1; a possible D gene is TRBD1 (6 bases). The CDR3 length is 13 residues. The V gene's germline CDR1 is SGHAT and CDR2 FQNNGV. V lost 5 bases, J lost 8 bases, and 15 bases lay in between. CDR3 amino acids: CASSTGTGTEAFF. In DNA, the CDR3 is TGTGCCAGCAGCACAGGGACCGGGACGGAAGCTTTCTTT.

This chain joins TRBV6-5 and TRBJ1-3; D is perhaps TRBD1 (5 bases). Germline V gene lookup returns CDR1 MNHEY and CDR2 SVGAGI. CDR3 length: 15 residues. Trimming cost V 1 base and J 2 bases, with 9 bases left between them. In DNA form, the CDR3 reads TGTGCCAGCAGTTACTTGGGGACCGCTGGAAACACCATATATTTT. Protein sequence: CASSYLGTAGNTIYF.

This chain links TRBV12-3 or TRBV12-4 with TRBJ1-2; maybe TRBD1 (5 bases). The CDR3 has 13 amino acids. V was shortened by 5 bases and J by 8 bases, with 15 bases between the two germline ends. CDR3 coding DNA: TGTGCCAGCAGTCCCGGGGACCATGGGGGCTACACCTTC. Its protein product is CASSPGDHGGYTF.

J is TRBJ2-3 and V is TRBV7-2; D possibly corresponds to TRBD1 (5 bases). This CDR3 comprises 16 residues. Germline V gene sequence: CDR1 SGHTA, CDR2 FQGNSA. The V end lost 2 bases, the J end lost 5 bases, and 17 bases lay between the germline ends. CDR3 in DNA: TGTGCCAGCAGCTTAAGGGCCACAGGAACCGGAGATACGCAGTATTTT. This codes for CASSLRATGTGDTQYF.

DNA of the CDR3: TGTGCCAGCAGCCCAGACAGGGGCGACAATCAGCCCCAGCATTTT. Its translation: CASSPDRGDNQPQHF. The J gene is TRBJ1-5, the V gene TRBV6-5, with 8 bases that match TRBD1. The V gene's germline CDR1 is MNHEY and CDR2 SVGAGI. V was clipped by 6 bases and J by 3 bases; unmatched bases: 7. The CDR3 length is 15 residues.

The chain uses TRBV5-4 and TRBJ2-3; 7 nucleotides match TRBD1. The length of the CDR3 is 14 residues. Trimming took 4 bases from V and 1 from J; bases not matched to a gene: 3. The germline V gene has CDR1 SGHNT and CDR2 YYREEE (reference sequence). The CDR3 is CASSQGTGTDTQYF. The CDR3 DNA is TGTGCCAGCAGCCAAGGGACAGGCACAGATACGCAGTATTTT.

V gene TRBV9 combines with J gene TRBJ1-2; TRBD1 matches 7 bases. This CDR3 has 15 residues. V dropped 0 bases and J dropped 4; count of bases not matched to a gene: 6. Germline values: CDR1 SGDLS, CDR2 YYNGEE. The CDR3, as DNA: TGTGCCAGCAGCGTAGGTACAGGGGAAGCCTATGGCTACACCTTC. Amino acid sequence: CASSVGTGEAYGYTF. The full variable domain, rest sourced from reference TRBV9 and TRBJ1-2, is DSGVTQTPKHLITATGQRVTLRCSPRSGDLSVYWYQQSLDQGLQFLIQYYNGEERAKGNILERFSAQQFPDLHSELNLSSLELGDSALYFCASSVGTGEAYGYTFGSGTRLTVV.

J is TRBJ2-7 and V is TRBV29-1; the match to TRBD2 covers 9 bases. Germline CDR1 and CDR2: SQVTM and ANQGSEA. The CDR3 has 15 residues. V lost 3 bases, J lost 3 bases, and 9 bases stayed unmatched. CDR3 in amino acids: CSVDTQRGARYEQYF. The CDR3 coding sequence is TGCAGCGTTGACACGCAGCGGGGGGCCCGCTACGAGCAGTACTTC.

The V and J genes are TRBV25-1 and TRBJ2-2; D is unclear. From germline, CDR1 is MGHDK and CDR2 SYGVNS. V was pared by 0 bases and J by 7 bases, with 15 bases between. The CDR3 runs to 16 residues. In DNA, the CDR3 is TGTGCCAGCAGTGAATATGGAAGGGATGAGGTCGGGGAGCTGTTTTTT. Protein sequence: CASSEYGRDEVGELFF.

This chain uses TRBV10-3 with TRBJ2-2, with TRBD1 identical over 8 bases. Per germline, CDR1 ENHRY and CDR2 SYGVKD. The J segment lost 1 base and the V segment lost 8 bases, leaving 9 bases of the junction unmatched. This CDR3 spans 16 amino acids. CDR3 nucleotide sequence: TGTGCCATCGCACAGGGGGTACGTTTGAACACCGGGGAGCTGTTTTTT. Its translation: CAIAQGVRLNTGELFF.

This clone was recorded only once. The V call is TRBV6-1, the J call TRBJ1-2; TRBD1 agrees at 7 bases. Germline V gives CDR1 MNHNS, CDR2 SASEGT. CDR3 size: 16 residues. After removal of 4 bases from V and 4 bases from J, the junction contained 12 bases not matched to a gene. CDR3 protein: CASSAPTGIVGYGYTF. CDR3 nucleotide sequence: TGTGCCAGCAGTGCCCCGACAGGGATAGTAGGCTATGGCTACACCTTC.

V is TRBV11-2 and J is TRBJ2-3; TRBD2 matches at 9 bases. The germline V gene has CDR1 SGHAT and CDR2 FQNNGV. The CDR3 contains 15 residues. Losses at the gene ends were 4 bases for V and 0 bases for J; bases not matched to a gene: 2. The CDR3 loop reads CASSSGLASTDTQYF. CDR3 DNA sequence: TGTGCCAGCAGCTCAGGACTAGCGAGCACAGATACGCAGTATTTT.

This clone was counted once. The chain employs TRBV6-5 and TRBJ1-3; 8 bases fit TRBD1. Germline V gene sequence: CDR1 MNHEY, CDR2 SVGAGI. This CDR3 spans 14 amino acids. The junction had 6 bases not matched to a gene; V was cut back by 6 bases and J by 5 bases. CDR3 loop: CASSPGQGRNTIYF. CDR3 bases: TGTGCCAGCAGCCCCGGACAGGGAAGAAACACCATATATTTT.

The CDR3 is CASSLPGTGVGKLFF. Written as DNA, the CDR3 is TGTGCCAGCAGTTTACCCGGGACAGGGGTAGGAAAACTGTTTTTT. The rearrangement links TRBV28 to TRBJ1-4; 10 nucleotides line up with TRBD1. The CDR3 extends over 15 amino acids. Germline CDR1 MDHEN, CDR2 SYDVKM. V was clipped by 2 bases and J by 10 bases; unmatched bases: 7.

The chain employs TRBV19 and TRBJ2-3; D is unclear. The germline V gene has CDR1 LNHDA and CDR2 SQIVND (reference sequence). CDR3 length: 14 amino acids. The ends were cut back, 3 bases at V and 3 bases at J, with 10 bases in the middle. The CDR3 nucleotides are TGTGCCAGTAGTATGAACCCTCGGACAGATACGCAGTATTTT. Translation gives CASSMNPRTDTQYF.

The chain carries TRBV20-1 and TRBJ2-7; no definite D call. V shed 4 bases and J shed 3 bases, with 4 bases lying between them. This CDR3 contains 10 residues. Looked up from germline, CDR1 is DFQATT and CDR2 is SNEGSKA (reference sequence). The DNA for the CDR3 is TGCAGTGCTAACCACTACGAGCAGTACTTC. This codes for CSANHYEQYF.

The chain joins TRBV18 to TRBJ2-1; D is unresolved. Trimming left V 4 bases short and J 7 bases short, with 11 bases between. The CDR3 loop spans 13 amino acids. From germline, CDR1 is KGHSH and CDR2 LQKENI. CDR3 bases: TGTGCCAGCTCACTTTTATCCGAAAATGAGCAGTTCTTC. It specifies CASSLLSENEQFF.

The J gene is TRBJ1-5, the V gene TRBV19, with no clear D. Germline V gene sequence: CDR1 LNHDA, CDR2 SQIVND (reference sequence). Trimming cost V 5 bases and J 0 bases, with 11 bases left between them. This CDR3 has 15 amino acids. CDR3 amino acids: CASSETWYSNQPQHF. CDR3 nucleotide sequence: TGTGCCAGTAGTGAGACATGGTATAGCAATCAGCCCCAGCATTTT.

The chain uses TRBV3-1 (or the pseudogene TRBV3-2) and TRBJ1-1; D uncertain. The germline V gene has CDR1 LGHDT and CDR2 YNNKEL (reference sequence). The CDR3 consists of 14 residues. Trimming left V 0 bases short and J 5 bases short, with 10 bases between. CDR3 bases: TGTGCCAGCAGCCAAGAGGGTAGCCAGACTGAAGCTTTCTTT. Its translation: CASSQEGSQTEAFF.

This clone has just one count. The rearrangement uses TRBV5-5 and TRBJ2-7; 9 nucleotides match TRBD2. The trim removed 3 bases at V and 3 bases at J, leaving 7 bases unmatched. The CDR3 totals 15 residues. CDR1 and CDR2 from the germline V gene are SGHKS and YYEKEE (reference sequence). The CDR3 reads CASSYSSGELYEQYF. The CDR3 DNA follows: TGTGCCAGCAGCTACTCTAGCGGGGAGCTCTACGAGCAGTACTTC.